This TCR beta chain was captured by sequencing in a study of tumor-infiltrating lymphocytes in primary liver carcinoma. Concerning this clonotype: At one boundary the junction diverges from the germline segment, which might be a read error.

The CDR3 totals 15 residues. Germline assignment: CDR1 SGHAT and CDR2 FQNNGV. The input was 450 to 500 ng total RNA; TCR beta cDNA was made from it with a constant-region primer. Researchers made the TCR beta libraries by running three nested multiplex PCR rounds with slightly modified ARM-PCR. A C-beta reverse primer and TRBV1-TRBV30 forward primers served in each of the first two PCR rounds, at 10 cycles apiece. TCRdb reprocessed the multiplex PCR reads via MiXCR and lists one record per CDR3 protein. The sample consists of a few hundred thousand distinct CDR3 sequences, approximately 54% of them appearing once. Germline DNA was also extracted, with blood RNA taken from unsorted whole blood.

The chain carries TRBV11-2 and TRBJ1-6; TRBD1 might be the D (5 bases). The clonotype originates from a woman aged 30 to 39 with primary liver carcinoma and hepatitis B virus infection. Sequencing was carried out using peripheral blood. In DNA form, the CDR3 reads TGTACCAGCAGCAGTACCAGGGCCGGTAATTCACCCCTCCACTTT. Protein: CTSSSTRAGNSPLHF. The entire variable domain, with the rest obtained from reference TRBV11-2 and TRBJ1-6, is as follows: EAGVAQSPRYKIIEKRQSVAFWCNPISGHATLYWYQQILGQGPKLLIQFQNNGVVDDSQLPKDRFSAERLKGVDSTLKIQPAKLEDSAVYLCTSSSTRAGNSPLHFGNGTRLTVT.